A single sample gave rise to the 19 T cell receptor beta chains below, sequenced in a study of early T cells in non-severe SARS-CoV-2 infection. TCRdb re-analysed the 5' RACE reads in MiXCR, keeping a single row per CDR3 protein. The sample includes some 75,000 distinct CDR3 sequences, roughly 15% seen only once; the top ten take approximately 1.5%. The sample was whole blood. Receptors originate from an adult who was a healthcare worker with PCR-confirmed SARS-CoV-2 infection or an uninfected control (not recorded which).

This clonotype was seen repeatedly, ten times or more. The V and J genes are TRBV11-2 and TRBJ2-1, with 9 bases matching TRBD2. Looked up from germline, CDR1 is SGHAT and CDR2 is FQNNGV. The CDR3 has 16 amino acids. V lost 2 bases to trimming and J lost 3 bases; unmatched junction nucleotides: 5. The CDR3 nucleotides are TGTGCCAGCAGCTTAATGCGGGGGGGCTTCTACAATGAGCAGTTCTTC. This translates into CASSLMRGGFYNEQFF.

This clonotype was seen at least ten times. The chain links TRBV2 to TRBJ2-4, with 7 bases matching TRBD1. This CDR3 contains 13 residues. Germline V lookup: CDR1 SNHLY, CDR2 FYNNEI. Trimming cost V 6 bases and J 5 bases; bases outside gene matches: 4. The CDR3 loop is CASRRDSENIQYF. The CDR3 DNA sequence: TGTGCCAGCAGAAGGGACAGCGAAAACATTCAGTACTTC.

V is TRBV7-2 and J is TRBJ2-7; D possibly corresponds to TRBD1 (6 bases). This CDR3 contains 12 residues. Per the germline V gene, CDR1 is SGHTA and CDR2 is FQGNSA. Trimming took off 7 bases at V and 3 bases at J, with 10 bases between the two ends. The CDR3 spells CASNKDSYEQYF. Here the CDR3 DNA reads TGTGCCAGCAATAAGGACAGCTACGAGCAGTACTTC.

The genes are TRBV7-2 and TRBJ2-7; TRBD2 might be the D (6 bases). The V gene's germline CDR1 is SGHTA and CDR2 FQGNSA. V was cut by 2 bases and J by 2 bases, with 13 bases left in between. The CDR3 length is 15 residues. The CDR3 protein is CASSLTGTAAYEQYF. CDR3 nucleotides: TGTGCCAGCAGCTTAACGGGGACTGCGGCCTACGAGCAGTACTTC.

The chain couples TRBV29-1 to TRBJ2-3; D unclear. Trimming removed 5 bases at V and 2 bases at J, with 5 bases between. Germline loops: CDR1 SQVTM, CDR2 ANQGSEA. The CDR3 extends over 11 amino acids. CDR3 DNA: TGCAGCGTTACAAACACAGATACGCAGTATTTT. It encodes CSVTNTDTQYF.

This clonotype was counted many times. DNA for the CDR3: TGTGCCAGCAGCCCCCAGACACGGCTTTTGAACACTGAAGCTTTCTTT. It encodes CASSPQTRLLNTEAFF. The chain combines TRBV7-9 with TRBJ1-1; D unresolved. V was trimmed by 5 bases and J by 0 bases, leaving 16 bases between them. The germline V gene encodes CDR1 SEHNR and CDR2 FQNEAQ (reference sequence). CDR3 length: 16 amino acids.

Ten or more counts support this clonotype. V and J are TRBV7-2 and TRBJ1-6; 10 nucleotides line up with TRBD1. CDR3 size: 16 residues. V lost 4 bases, J lost 7 bases, and 7 bases stayed unmatched. Germline assignment: CDR1 SGHTA and CDR2 FQGNSA. The CDR3 DNA sequence: TGTGCCAGCAGCTCCCTAGTGGGACAGGGGAATTCACCCCTCCACTTT. Encoded protein: CASSSLVGQGNSPLHF.

The chain links TRBV9 to TRBJ2-5, with 9 bases matching TRBD2. CDR3 length: 15 residues. V was clipped by 3 bases and J by 5 bases; unmatched bases: 8. Germline V CDR1 and CDR2: SGDLS, YYNGEE. As DNA, the CDR3 is TGTGCCAGCAGCGAGACTGCGGGGGGGCCCGAGACCCAGTACTTC. It encodes CASSETAGGPETQYF.

V usage is TRBV7-8 and J usage is TRBJ2-3, with 7 bases matching TRBD2. Trimming took 5 bases from V and 7 from J; bases not matched to a gene: 18. CDR1 SGHVS and CDR2 FQNEAQ come from the germline V gene. This CDR3 is 17 amino acids long. The CDR3 coding sequence is TGTGCCAGCAGCCCTTTCACGGGAGGTGGACCCTACTATACGCAGTATTTT. Amino acid sequence: CASSPFTGGGPYYTQYF. Supplemented by reference TRBV7-8 and TRBJ2-3, the full variable domain reads GAGVSQSPRYKVAKRGQDVALRCDPISGHVSLFWYQQALGQGPEFLTYFQNEAQLDKSGLPSDRFFAERPEGSVSTLKIQRTQQEDSAVYLCASSPFTGGGPYYTQYFGPGTRLTVL.

This clonotype has more than one count but fewer than ten. The CDR3 is CASRRAGRETQYF. The CDR3 DNA reads TGTGCCAGCAGGCGTGCCGGGAGAGAGACCCAGTACTTC. The chain has TRBV7-9 and TRBJ2-5; a weak D match, TRBD2 (6 bases). The CDR3 extends over 13 amino acids. Germline CDR1 SEHNR, CDR2 FQNEAQ (reference sequence). V lost 6 bases to trimming and J lost 4 bases, with 12 bases between them.

This clonotype was counted a few times. The rearrangement joins TRBV27 to TRBJ2-1; 12 bases fit TRBD2. The ends lost 5 bases at V and 7 bases at J; junction bases unmatched: 6. The CDR3 is made up of 15 amino acids. In germline, CDR1 is MNHEY, CDR2 SMNVEV (reference sequence). CDR3 sequence: CASSDASGGENEQFF. DNA for the CDR3: TGTGCCAGCAGTGATGCTAGCGGGGGGGAGAATGAGCAGTTCTTC.

At least ten counts were recorded for this clonotype. The rearrangement uses TRBV3-1 and TRBJ2-5; D remains ambiguous. Germline CDR1 and CDR2: LGHDT and YNNKEL (reference sequence). V shed 2 bases and J shed 5 bases, with 9 bases lying between them. This CDR3 comprises 13 residues. In DNA form, the CDR3 reads TGTGCCAGCAGCCAATTTTCACCGGAGACCCAGTACTTC. Translation: CASSQFSPETQYF.

This clonotype was recorded a few times. The chain has TRBV2 and TRBJ2-3, with D uncertain. The CDR3 totals 10 residues. Trimming stripped 2 bases from V and 11 bases from J, with 5 bases between. The germline CDR1 and CDR2 sequences are SNHLY and FYNNEI. This CDR3 is CASSETGQYF. CDR3 bases: TGTGCCAGCAGTGAAACGGGGCAGTATTTT. The full variable domain, its missing parts supplied by reference TRBV2 and TRBJ2-3, is EPEVTQTPSHQVTQMGQEVILRCVPISNHLYFYWYRQILGQKVEFLVSFYNNEISEKSEIFDDQFSVERPDGSNFTLKIRSTKLEDSAMYFCASSETGQYFGPGTRLTVL.

J is TRBJ1-2 and V is TRBV10-3, with 8 bases lining up with TRBD1. The V segment lost 6 bases and the J segment 6 bases; nucleotides outside the gene matches: 9. The CDR3 contains 14 residues. The germline V gene has CDR1 ENHRY and CDR2 SYGVKD. This chain's CDR3 is CAISAKDRANGYTF. CDR3 coding DNA: TGTGCCATCAGCGCCAAGGACAGGGCGAATGGCTACACCTTC.

There are a few counts of this clonotype. The rearrangement uses TRBV20-1 and TRBJ2-3; a weak D match, TRBD2 (6 bases). V shed 4 bases and J shed 1 base, with 18 bases lying between them. Per the germline V gene, CDR1 is DFQATT and CDR2 is SNEGSKA (reference sequence). The length of the CDR3 is 16 residues. The CDR3 loop is CSATPPGLRGTDTQYF. CDR3 DNA sequence: TGCAGTGCTACGCCCCCGGGACTGAGGGGCACAGATACGCAGTATTTT.

This clonotype showed up many times. The rearrangement links TRBV5-4 to TRBJ1-1; D is undetermined. This CDR3 contains 13 residues. V gave up 4 bases and J gave up 4 bases, with 11 bases separating them. CDR1 is SGHNT and CDR2 is YYREEE in the germline V gene (reference sequence). The CDR3 protein is CASSPPTATEAFF. The CDR3 DNA is TGTGCCAGCAGCCCTCCGACCGCCACTGAAGCTTTCTTT.

In its sample, this clonotype was seen many times. The chain couples TRBV5-1 to TRBJ2-2, with D maybe TRBD2 (5 bases). This CDR3 has 15 residues. Germline V CDR1 and CDR2: SGHRS, YFSETQ. V was shortened by 0 bases and J by 4 bases, with 10 bases between the two germline ends. CDR3: CASSLALRGTGELFF. CDR3 in DNA: TGCGCCAGCAGCTTGGCCCTCCGGGGCACCGGGGAGCTGTTTTTT.

The chain is built from TRBV6-6 and TRBJ2-7; D is ambiguous. Germline CDR1 is MNHNY and CDR2 is SVGAGI (reference sequence). The CDR3 is 15 amino acids. V dropped 0 bases and J dropped 6 bases, with 15 bases sitting between them. The CDR3 protein is CASSYSGSPLSEQYF. The CDR3 DNA is TGTGCCAGCAGTTACTCCGGGTCGCCCCTTTCCGAGCAGTACTTC.

The sample holds a few counts of this clonotype. The V call is TRBV28, the J call TRBJ1-2; TRBD1 agrees at 8 bases. Trimming took 6 bases from V and 3 from J; bases not matched to a gene: 9. The CDR3 runs 15 residues. Germline lookup yields CDR1 MDHEN and CDR2 SYDVKM. The CDR3 protein is CASSPPLTGDYGYTF. CDR3 DNA: TGTGCCAGCAGCCCCCCCTTGACAGGGGACTATGGCTACACCTTC.